This T cell receptor (beta chain) was obtained from a study of T cell responses to AZD1222 COVID-19 vaccine. Pooled together were second doses at about 4 or about 12 weeks. Concerning this clone: Antigen unknown.

The assay was immunoSEQ multiplex PCR, and TCRdb's table has in-frame clones only and misses some. The sample lists 100,000 to 150,000 clones, about 79% seen once, with approximately 26% in the top ten. V lost 3 bases, J lost 2 bases, and 17 bases lay in between. Per germline, CDR1 SNHLY and CDR2 FYNNEI. The CDR3 loop spans 17 amino acids. Overall study findings and caveats: With two AZD1222 doses given, Spike-specific TCR breadth and depth both rose. Reportedly, close to half of spike-specific TCRs are directed against unmutated variant regions. Of the AZD1222 recipients, only 5 or 6 were seropositive at baseline.

The sample was peripheral blood, taken 28 days after the second AZD1222 dose. This TCR was sampled from an adult who received the AZD1222 COVID-19 vaccine. The chain couples TRBV2 to TRBJ1-5; D uncertain. CDR3 protein: CASSEERLGWGNQPQHF. For the CDR3, the DNA is TGTGCCAGCAGTGAGGAGAGGTTGGGATGGGGCAATCAGCCCCAGCATTTT. Looking up the rest from reference TRBV2 and TRBJ1-5 gives the full variable domain: EPEVTQTPSHQVTQMGQEVILRCVPISNHLYFYWYRQILGQKVEFLVSFYNNEISEKSEIFDDQFSVERPDGSNFTLKIRSTKLEDSAMYFCASSEERLGWGNQPQHFGDGTRLSIL.